This T cell receptor (beta chain) came from a study of OX40 agonist ivuxolimab in advanced cancers. Regarding the complete study: Ivuxolimab was a fully human IgG2 agonistic monoclonal antibody targeting the costimulatory receptor OX40 (CD134). Among the approximately 54 dose-escalation patients, approximately 20 had hepatocellular carcinoma, 15 or so melanoma, 9 renal cell carcinoma and 9 head and neck cancer. Intravenous ivuxolimab was administered to patients every 2 weeks at six dose levels: 0.01, 0.1, 0.3, 1.5, 3 and 10 mg/kg. The paper describes the monotherapy dose-escalation part (N of about 57 patients) of the phase I trial of ivuxolimab. In the dose-escalation cohort, 82.7% of patients were male, and the mean age was approximately 60 years, with a range of 23 to 79. Three dose-escalation patients achieved partial responses, one with hepatocellular carcinoma and two with cutaneous melanoma. Patients were allowed to have had prior anti-PD-1, anti-PD-L1 or anti-CTLA-4 therapy, and 30% to 40% of the dose-escalation patients had been treated with checkpoint inhibitors. Peripheral TCRbeta sequencing was intended to test whether TCR sequence diversity was altered and clonal T-cell expansion was caused by ivuxolimab. The research as a whole found: Low levels of normalized T-cell clonal expansion were also seen in some nonresponding patients. In the 0.1-3.0 mg/kg groups, partial responders were among the patients with the lowest normalized peripheral clonal expansion, particularly in CD8+ T cells. After ivuxolimab, more expanded clones were found on average in CD8+ T cells than in CD4+ T cells. At doses of 0.1 to 3.0 mg/kg, clonal expansion of both CD4+ and CD8+ T cells in blood was seen between baseline and week 6. The antigen specificity of the clonally expanded peripheral T cells was not determined.

In regard to this clone: Its antigen is still unknown. Per-nucleotide qualities are absent, and no much larger clonotype sits a single base away.

Based on the germline V gene, the CDR1 and CDR2 sequences are SGHVS and FNYEAQ. Including the terminal cysteine and phenylalanine, the CDR3 comprises 16 residues. Left in the record is the CDR3 DNA by itself, 48 bases read in frame from the first base. V loses 1 base, J loses 0 bases, and the germline ends lie 13 bases apart. The trial excluded patients who had a history of autoimmune disease or were on systemic immunosuppression. Peripheral blood for TCR sequencing was collected from all dose cohorts at baseline, on cycle 4 day 1, and on cycle 7 day 1. Samples were obtained from an open-label, multicenter, first-in-human phase I dose-escalation trial of ivuxolimab. The trial enrolled adults with locally advanced or metastatic head and neck squamous cell, hepatocellular, melanoma or renal cell carcinoma. Before TCR sequencing, CD4+ and CD8+ T cells were separately sorted from peripheral blood. Genomic DNA was extracted from sorted cells for sequencing of the TCRbeta CDR3 region. The immunoSEQ Assay was used for sequencing of TCRbeta CDR3 regions. Held by TCRdb, this immuneACCESS table contains in-frame sequences only and omits some clones. Under half of the omission traces to an unresolved V gene where checked; the cause of the rest is unknown. The sample table contains about 89,000 clones; only one count was recorded for roughly 90% of them. The ten largest make up more than 0.25% of the sample.

Sample: CD4+ or CD8+ T cells sorted from blood, taken in a trial of the OX40 agonist ivuxolimab. The source of this sequence is an adult with an advanced solid tumor such as melanoma, head and neck, liver or kidney cancer. The rearranged segments are TRBV7-6 and TRBJ2-7, with an unclear D gene assignment. The nucleotides read TGTGCCAGCAGCTTAGGGTACAGTCAGAGCTCCTACGAGCAGTACTTC. Its product reads: CASSLGYSQSSYEQYF.